A single count supports the clone carrying this TCR beta chain. Its antigen is undetermined. Germline V gene sequence: CDR1 LNHDA, CDR2 SQIVND (reference sequence). This CDR3 is built from 15 residues. Trimming stripped 3 bases from V and 1 base from J, with 12 bases between. Produced via immunoSEQ multiplex PCR; TCRdb's table is partial and in-frame only. The data hold 200,000 or so clones, with approximately 93% observed a single time. This sample is part of a study of T cell responses to AZD1222 COVID-19 vaccine. Study-wide results and limits: Compared with day 0, the breadth and depth of the Spike-specific TCR repertoire rose significantly after two doses of AZD1222.

The TCR was taken from an adult who received the AZD1222 COVID-19 vaccine. The sample consisted of peripheral blood, taken 28 days after the second AZD1222 dose. V gene TRBV19 combines with J gene TRBJ1-1; tentatively, D is TRBD1 (5 bases). The CDR3 loop reads CASSIHGARNTEAFF. The CDR3 DNA sequence: TGTGCCAGTAGTATTCACGGGGCGCGGAACACTGAAGCTTTCTTT.